This TCR beta chain came from a study of T cell clonality in common variable immunodeficiency. General study results and limits: Reportedly, TCR beta sequences from common variable immunodeficiency showed fewer deletions and N-nucleotide insertions.

At least ten counts were recorded for this clone. Its antigen remains unidentified. With the read ending 3 residues before the CDR3 end, the germline J gene is used to fill in that end. CVID subjects were about 14 female and around 31 male, aged roughly 9 to 70. Patients and controls were mostly of Caucasian heritage. Libraries were prepared by immunoSEQ multiplex PCR; TCRdb keeps only in-frame clonotypes and omits some of them. Observed in the sample are 25,000 to 35,000 clones, none of them singletons. The V gene lost 6 bases and the J gene lost 3 bases, with 14 bases spanning the gap. CDR1 is KGHSH and CDR2 is LQKENI in the germline V gene. The CDR3 runs 14 residues.

The material sequenced was peripheral blood mononuclear cells. The chain has TRBV18 and TRBJ1-1; possibly TRBD1 for D (5 bases). This clonotype was obtained from a human donor with common variable immunodeficiency. The CDR3 DNA, read in part, is TGTGCCAGCTCCCCCCTTCGGGGGGACACTGAA. Its protein is CASSPLRGDTE. The complete CDR3 protein is CASSPLRGDTEAFF.